This T cell receptor beta chain was captured by sequencing in a study of T-cell memory formation after mild COVID-19. This CDR3 is built from 14 residues. Trimming removed 5 bases from V and 2 bases from J, with 13 bases in between. Germline V gene data show CDR1 as SGHTA and CDR2 as FQGNSA. TCRdb reprocessed the 5' RACE reads with MiXCR, giving one entry per CDR3 protein. The data hold 360,000 or so distinct CDR3 sequences, with over 25% observed a single time. The TCR originated in an adult woman who had mild COVID-19 (a few samples of this study predate the infection). Cell type and time point are not known. J is TRBJ2-7 and V is TRBV7-2; tentatively, D is TRBD2 (6 bases). Sequences were obtained from PBMCs or a T cell subset sorted from them (not recorded which). The CDR3 sequence: CASSPHGGPYEQYF. DNA for the CDR3: TGTGCCAGCAGCCCCCACGGAGGGCCCTACGAGCAGTACTTC.